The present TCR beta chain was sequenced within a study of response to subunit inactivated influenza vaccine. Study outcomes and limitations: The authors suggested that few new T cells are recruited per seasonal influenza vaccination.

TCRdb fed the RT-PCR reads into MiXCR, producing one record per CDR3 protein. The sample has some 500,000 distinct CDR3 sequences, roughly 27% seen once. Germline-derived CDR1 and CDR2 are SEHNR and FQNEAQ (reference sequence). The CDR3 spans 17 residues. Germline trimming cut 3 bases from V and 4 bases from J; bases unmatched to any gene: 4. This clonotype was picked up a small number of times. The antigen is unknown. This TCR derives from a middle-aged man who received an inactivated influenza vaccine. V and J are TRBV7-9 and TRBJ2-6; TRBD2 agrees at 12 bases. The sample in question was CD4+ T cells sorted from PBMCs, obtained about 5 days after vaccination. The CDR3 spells CASSFASGRAGANVLTF. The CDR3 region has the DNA TGTGCCAGCAGCTTCGCTAGCGGGAGGGCCGGGGCCAACGTCCTGACTTTC.